Below are 7 T cell receptor beta chains sequenced from a single sample in a study of T-cell memory formation after mild COVID-19. TCRdb re-analysed the 5' RACE reads in MiXCR, keeping a single row per CDR3 protein. The sample has about 470,000 distinct CDR3 sequences; roughly 18% are singletons. The sequenced sample consisted of PBMCs or a T cell subset sorted from them (not recorded which). The receptors stem from an adult woman who had mild COVID-19 (a few samples of this study predate the infection). Cell type and time point are not known.

V usage is TRBV7-2 and J usage is TRBJ1-6; D not resolved. The CDR3 length is 15 residues. The V and J ends lost 2 bases and 7 bases respectively, with 12 bases between them. CDR1 and CDR2 (germline): SGHTA, FQGNSA. CDR3 protein: CASSLRARANSPLHF. The DNA of the CDR3 is TGTGCCAGCAGCTTAAGGGCCCGAGCCAATTCACCCCTCCACTTT.

This clonotype was recorded a few times. The V call is TRBV7-6, the J call TRBJ2-3; TRBD2 is a possible D gene (7 bases). Germline V gene lookup returns CDR1 SGHVS and CDR2 FNYEAQ. The V and J ends lost 2 bases and 1 base respectively, with 13 bases between them. The CDR3 consists of 16 residues. CDR3 nucleotide sequence: TGTGCCAGCAGCTTATTGGCGGGGGCTCGCACAGATACGCAGTATTTT. This encodes CASSLLAGARTDTQYF.

This clonotype was seen a few times. V gene TRBV11-1 combines with J gene TRBJ2-5, with D perhaps given as TRBD1 or TRBD2 (5 bases each). Germline V gene lookup returns CDR1 SGHAT and CDR2 FQDESV (reference sequence). V was clipped by 5 bases and J by 0 bases, with 16 bases between them. The CDR3 contains 16 residues. CDR3 amino acids: CASSQIGGSYQETQYF. DNA of the CDR3: TGTGCCAGCAGCCAGATTGGGGGTTCGTACCAAGAGACCCAGTACTTC.

The rearrangement joins TRBV2 to TRBJ2-3, with 7 bases identical to TRBD2. The CDR3 spans 15 residues. In germline, CDR1 is SNHLY, CDR2 FYNNEI. The trim removed 8 bases at V and 3 bases at J, leaving 11 bases unmatched. The CDR3 nucleotides read TGTGCCAGCCGGGCGGCGGGGGTGAAAACAGATACGCAGTATTTT. This encodes CASRAAGVKTDTQYF.

This chain links TRBV20-1 with TRBJ2-3; TRBD2 is a possible D gene (6 bases). V was cut by 0 bases and J by 0 bases, with 16 bases left in between. The germline CDR1 and CDR2 sequences are DFQATT and SNEGSKA (reference sequence). The length of the CDR3 is 17 residues. CDR3 amino acids: CSARDITAAGSTDTQYF. The CDR3 DNA reads TGCAGTGCTAGAGATATTACAGCGGCGGGAAGCACAGATACGCAGTATTTT.

This clonotype was recorded at least ten times. The V call is TRBV11-2, the J call TRBJ2-1; D not certain. Germline values: CDR1 SGHAT, CDR2 FQNNGV. The CDR3 contains 15 residues. Trimming cost V 0 bases and J 8 bases, with 14 bases left between them. The CDR3 DNA is TGTGCCAGCAGCTTAGATCCGGTATCTTGGGATGAGCAGTTCTTC. As protein: CASSLDPVSWDEQFF.

This clonotype was detected many times. This chain links TRBV10-3 with TRBJ1-2, with TRBD1 matching over 11 bases. Looked up from germline, CDR1 is ENHRY and CDR2 is SYGVKD. J lost 8 bases, V lost 7 bases, and 3 bases had no gene match. The CDR3 covers 12 residues. In DNA form, the CDR3 reads TGTGCCATCACCGGGACAGGGGGAGGCTACACCTTC. Translation gives CAITGTGGGYTF.